These 12 T cell receptor beta chains were sequenced from one sample in a study of blood T cell repertoires in COVID-19. Here immunoSEQ multiplex PCR was the method, and the copy in TCRdb shows in-frame clones only, minus some. The top ten hold 7% to 7.5% of the sample, which has about 180,000 clones, roughly 87% seen once. Sequencing was carried out using PBMCs or T cells enriched from blood (not recorded which). The receptors derive from a woman in her forties or fifties who had recovered from COVID-19.

The rearrangement uses TRBV7-8 and TRBJ1-4; 7 nucleotides line up with TRBD1. Germline V gives CDR1 SGHVS, CDR2 FQNEAQ. The V and J ends lost 5 bases and 8 bases, in that order; junction bases with no gene match: 8. CDR3 length: 14 amino acids. The CDR3 is CASSPGPGGEKLFF. The CDR3 nucleotides read TGTGCCAGCAGCCCCGGCCCAGGGGGGGAAAAACTGTTTTTT.

The chain links TRBV3-1 (or the pseudogene TRBV3-2) to TRBJ2-3; D perhaps matches TRBD2 (6 bases). Deletions cut 1 base from V and 1 base from J, with 9 bases between. Germline CDR1 is LGHDT and CDR2 is YNNKEL (reference sequence). CDR3 length equals 15 residues. For the CDR3, the DNA is TGTGCCAGCAGCCAAGTTAGCGGAGGCACAGATACGCAGTATTTT. Encoded protein: CASSQVSGGTDTQYF.

The chain links TRBV30 to TRBJ2-7, with TRBD2 identical over 13 bases. Germline CDR1 GTSNPN, CDR2 SVGIG (reference sequence). This CDR3 region has 17 residues. After removal of 2 bases from V and 6 bases from J, the junction contained 13 bases not matched to a gene. The CDR3 DNA reads as TGTGCCTGGAGTCCGATCCGGACTAGCGGGAGCCCTGGCGAGCAGTACTTC. This codes for CAWSPIRTSGSPGEQYF. The whole variable domain, filled in from reference TRBV30 and TRBJ2-7, reads SQTIHQWPATLVQPVGSPLSLECTVEGTSNPNLYWYRQAAGRGLQLLFYSVGIGQISSEVPQNLSASRPQDRQFILSSKKLLLSDSGFYLCAWSPIRTSGSPGEQYFGPGTRLTVT.

This sequence joins TRBV11-3 and TRBJ2-4; 8 bases map to TRBD2. J lost 3 bases, V lost 3 bases, and 16 bases had no gene match. The CDR3 covers 19 residues. Germline assignment: CDR1 SGHNT and CDR2 YENEEA. The CDR3 reads CASSLGPPGGTLGKNIQYF. CDR3 nucleotide sequence: TGTGCCAGCAGCTTGGGCCCTCCGGGAGGGACTCTCGGCAAAAACATTCAGTACTTC.

This chain links TRBV19 with TRBJ2-5; TRBD1 agrees at 10 bases. Germline values: CDR1 LNHDA, CDR2 SQIVND (reference sequence). V dropped 3 bases and J dropped 2; count of bases not matched to a gene: 6. The CDR3 contains 16 residues. The CDR3 reads CASSIFSGQGQETQYF. CDR3 sequence (DNA): TGTGCCAGTAGTATTTTTTCGGGACAGGGGCAAGAGACCCAGTACTTC. Drawing the rest from reference TRBV19 and TRBJ2-5, the complete variable domain is DGGITQSPKYLFRKEGQNVTLSCEQNLNHDAMYWYRQDPGQGLRLIYYSQIVNDFQKGDIAEGYSVSREKKESFPLTVTSAQKNPTAFYLCASSIFSGQGQETQYFGPGTRLLVL.

The chain joins TRBV5-1 to TRBJ2-1; 10 bases match TRBD2. This CDR3 contains 17 residues. The germline V gene has CDR1 SGHRS and CDR2 YFSETQ. V lost 4 bases and J lost 8; bases outside the gene matches: 15. The CDR3 bases are TGCGCCAGCAGCAGCCCCAGCGGGAGGGCCTCTGGCGATGAGCAGTTCTTC. Protein sequence: CASSSPSGRASGDEQFF. Full variable domain (rest looked up from reference TRBV5-1 and TRBJ2-1): KAGVTQTPRYLIKTRGQQVTLSCSPISGHRSVSWYQQTPGQGLQFLFEYFSETQRNKGNFPGRFSGRQFSNSRSEMNVSTLELGDSALYLCASSSPSGRASGDEQFFGPGTRLTVL.

The table lists this clone with a count of one. V is TRBV5-6 and J is TRBJ2-3, with TRBD2 matching 9 bases. V trimming: 0 bases; J trimming: 4 bases; junction bases outside the gene matches: 9. This CDR3 is built from 17 residues. Germline CDR1 is SGHDT and CDR2 is YYEEEE. As DNA, the CDR3 is TGTGCCAGCAGCTTGGATGCTAGCGGGAAGCGGGCAGATACGCAGTATTTT. Translated: CASSLDASGKRADTQYF.

The gene calls are TRBV2 and TRBJ1-5; no reliable D call. The V end lost 10 bases, the J end lost 0 bases, and 16 bases lay between the germline ends. There are 15 residues in the CDR3. The germline V gene has CDR1 SNHLY and CDR2 FYNNEI. The CDR3 reads CATSGHGDSNQPQHF. Written as DNA, the CDR3 is TGTGCCACCAGCGGCCACGGGGATAGCAATCAGCCCCAGCATTTT.

V and J are TRBV18 and TRBJ1-1, with a tentative D call TRBD1 (5 bases). The CDR3 extends over 14 amino acids. The V and J ends lost 6 bases and 5 bases respectively, with 16 bases between them. Germline CDR1 and CDR2: KGHSH and LQKENI. CDR3 region: CASSLSGGWTEAFF. In nucleotides, the CDR3 is TGTGCCAGCTCCCTTAGCGGGGGTTGGACTGAAGCTTTCTTT.

The chain employs TRBV5-1 and TRBJ2-7; weak D call: TRBD1 (6 bases). The V gene lost 1 base and the J gene lost 3 bases, with 14 bases spanning the gap. The V gene's germline CDR1 is SGHRS and CDR2 YFSETQ. The CDR3 length is 15 residues. In DNA, the CDR3 is TGCGCCAGCAGCTTGCAGGTAACAGGGCTCTACGAGCAGTACTTC. Its protein is CASSLQVTGLYEQYF. Filled out from reference TRBV5-1 and TRBJ2-7, the complete variable domain reads KAGVTQTPRYLIKTRGQQVTLSCSPISGHRSVSWYQQTPGQGLQFLFEYFSETQRNKGNFPGRFSGRQFSNSRSEMNVSTLELGDSALYLCASSLQVTGLYEQYFGPGTRLTVT.

This chain joins TRBV15 and TRBJ1-1; D is undetermined. The CDR3 has 12 amino acids. V lost 3 bases and J 8 bases, leaving 10 bases between the germline ends. Looked up from germline, CDR1 is LNHNV and CDR2 is YYDKDF (reference sequence). The CDR3 protein is CATSSGREEAFF. The CDR3 DNA reads TGTGCCACCAGCAGCGGGCGGGAAGAAGCTTTCTTT.

This clone appeared a single time. The chain has TRBV28 and TRBJ2-7; D might be TRBD1 (6 bases). Germline values: CDR1 MDHEN, CDR2 SYDVKM. The CDR3 contains 12 residues. Trimming cost V 5 bases and J 3 bases, with 8 bases left between them. CDR3 sequence: CASSLTGYEQYF. CDR3 coding DNA: TGTGCCAGCAGTCTGACAGGCTACGAGCAGTACTTC.